This T cell receptor (beta chain) emerged from a study of cytomegalovirus exposure and HLA in healthy donors. About the study: Findings of an earlier analysis included roughly 110 million unique TCR beta sequences from 170 million or so T cells.

Study-wide results and caveats: In a later analysis, TCR beta V- and J-gene trimming showed a link to a missense DCLRE1C variant. Within an earlier analysis, most TCR beta V segments proved productive either about 90% or about 30% of the time. There were around 160 TCR beta chains listed as cytomegalovirus-associated.

V was shortened by 2 bases and J by 5 bases, with 13 bases between the two germline ends. This CDR3 has 15 residues. Per the germline V gene, CDR1 is SGDLS and CDR2 is YYNGEE. In this sample, this clone turned up once. Its specificity is not known. A multiplex PCR was run with 60 Vbeta primers and 13 Jbeta primers. Only in-frame clones appear in the TCRdb table, and some are missing; sequencing was by immunoSEQ multiplex PCR. The sample lists more than 95,000 clones, roughly 76% occurring once. The sequenced sample was PBMCs. This clonotype was sampled from a man aged 30 to 39 in good health and CMV-seropositive. The rearrangement joins TRBV9 to TRBJ2-2; D is possibly TRBD1 (8 bases). DNA of the CDR3: TGTGCCAGCAGCGTCTTACAGGGGGGGACCGGGGAGCTGTTTTTT. This codes for CASSVLQGGTGELFF.